The entry that follows covers one T cell receptor beta chain sequence. What it binds is not known. This could be a read error, since a much larger clone is one nucleotide away. Via MiXCR, TCRdb re-called the multiplex PCR reads, giving one row per CDR3 protein. The sample records about 270,000 distinct CDR3 sequences, about 30% being singletons. These data belong to a study of breast tumors, draining lymph nodes, adjacent tissues. Whole-study results and caveats: Most tumor T cells seemingly derive from lymph node, then expand in tumor. Luminal-like breast cancer showed significantly higher tumor–nontumor repertoire similarity than basal-like.

The lymph nodes were axillary draining lymph nodes from breast cancer patients. The germline V gene has CDR1 MNHEY and CDR2 SVGAGI. CDR3 length: 13 amino acids. The sample taken for sequencing was axillary lymph node tissue. This sequence joins TRBV6-5 and TRBJ2-2; D is perhaps TRBD2 (5 bases). The receptor was isolated from a female donor with breast cancer. Some clones in this sample may be carry-over from other donors' samples. CDR3: CATVTRNTGELLF. In nucleotides, the CDR3 is TGTGCCACCGTCACGAGGAACACCGGGGAGCTGCTTTTT.